These T cell receptor beta chains were read from a single sample in a study of blood T cell repertoires in COVID-19. Repertoires were generated with immunoSEQ multiplex PCR, while TCRdb's copy carries only in-frame clones and drops some. The repertoire holds some 69,000 clones, with 65% to 85% as singletons. Specimen: peripheral blood. The receptors were sampled from a woman aged 55-70 years with acute or convalescent COVID-19. Each CDR3 is given with its conserved first and last residue. A D gene is named only where the DNA matches it firmly. A clone size is listed for some rows: how often the clone was seen (once, few, many), or a class if it is expanded.

>.|TRBJ1-6|.|TRBV30
TGTGCCTGGAACCCGACCGGTTCAGGTTCACCCCTCCACTTT
CAWNPTGSGSPLHF
>.|TRBJ1-1|.|TRBV4-2
TGTGCCAGCAGCCAAGCTTCAATAGGGGTTACGAACACTGAAGCTTTCTTT
CASSQASIGVTNTEAFF
>.|TRBJ1-5|.|TRBV19
TGTGCCAGTAGTATAGGGAGGGGAGGGGGCAATCAGCCCCAGCATTTT
CASSIGRGGGNQPQHF
>few|TRBJ2-3|.|TRBV29-1
TGCAGCGTGGGGTCGGGGTCGGGAGATACGCAGTATTTT
CSVGSGSGDTQYF
>.|TRBJ1-4|TRBD1|TRBV7-7
TGTGCCAGCAGCCCCGGGACAGGCAGCGGTAATGAAAAACTGTTTTTT
CASSPGTGSGNEKLFF
>.|TRBJ2-6|.|TRBV5-5
TGTGCCAGCAGCTTGTCCCTAGCTGGGGCCAACGTCCTGACTTTC
CASSLSLAGANVLTF
>.|TRBJ2-3|TRBD2|TRBV4-2
TGTGCCAGCAGCCCGAGCGGGAGCGCAGATACGCAGTATTTT
CASSPSGSADTQYF
>.|TRBJ1-3|.|TRBV9
TGTGCCAGCAGCGTAGGTCTAGGGGGTGGAAACACCATATATTTT
CASSVGLGGGNTIYF
>few|TRBJ1-1|TRBD1|TRBV28
TGTGCCAGCAGCCAACCAACAGGGGCCAACACTGAAGCTTTCTTT
CASSQPTGANTEAFF
>once|TRBJ2-1|TRBD2|TRBV10-1
TGCGCCAGCAGTGACCTTCGGACTAGCGGGAGAAATGAGCAGTTCTTC
CASSDLRTSGRNEQFF
>.|TRBJ2-3|.|TRBV27
TGTGCCAGCAGTTTTGTTTTAATCGGGGGTTCCCGCACAGATACGCAGTATTTT
CASSFVLIGGSRTDTQYF
>.|TRBJ1-1|TRBD1|TRBV6-5
TGTGCCAGTAACAGGGGGGCGGACACTGAAGCTTTCTTT
CASNRGADTEAFF
>.|TRBJ1-2|.|TRBV6-5
TGTGCCAGCAACCGACAGGCTAACTATGGCTACACCTTC
CASNRQANYGYTF
>.|TRBJ2-1|TRBD2|TRBV5-1
TGCGCCAGCAGCCCCCCCCCTAGACTAACGGGGGGGCTAGGTAATGAGCAGTTCTTC
CASSPPPRLTGGLGNEQFF
>few|TRBJ1-1|.|TRBV7-3
TGTGCCAGCAGCTTCTCGTTGGCCAAGAACACTGAAGCTTTCTTT
CASSFSLAKNTEAFF
>.|TRBJ1-2|TRBD1|TRBV7-2
TGTGCCAGCAGCTTAGCAACCGGGACAGCCGCCTATGGCTACACCTTC
CASSLATGTAAYGYTF
>.|TRBJ1-1|TRBD1|TRBV30
TGTGCCTGGAGTGGGGTCGGGGGACAGACGTCCACTGAAGCTTTCTTT
CAWSGVGGQTSTEAFF
>once|TRBJ1-3|TRBD1|TRBV5-1
TGCGCCAGCAGCCCCGGGGACAGGGGGACTACGGACACCATATATTTT
CASSPGDRGTTDTIYF
>.|TRBJ1-1|.|TRBV27
TGTGCCAGCAACCCCTCGGGGGTAATGAACACTGAAGCTTTCTTT
CASNPSGVMNTEAFF
>.|TRBJ2-7|.|TRBV5-1
TGCGCCAGCAGTATCCAGGGAGGCTACGAGCAGTACTTC
CASSIQGGYEQYF
>.|TRBJ1-2|.|TRBV7-9
TGTGCCAGCCGGGAGGATTCTAACTATGGCTACACCTTC
CASREDSNYGYTF
>.|TRBJ2-7|TRBD1|TRBV3-1/TRBV3-2
TGTGCCAGCAGTGACCCCGGACAGGGGGCCCGGTTC
CASSDPGQGARF
>.|TRBJ1-1|TRBD1|TRBV6-5
TGTGCCAGCAGGAAAGAGACAGGGATGGGCACTGAAGCTTTCTTT
CASRKETGMGTEAFF
>.|TRBJ2-1|TRBD2|TRBV5-1
TGCGCCAGCAGCCCACTAGCGGGGGAAATTTACAATGAGCAGTTCTTC
CASSPLAGEIYNEQFF
>.|TRBJ2-1|TRBD1|TRBV5-4
TGTGCCAGCAGGCAGGGGGCGTCCTACAATGAGCAGTTCTTC
CASRQGASYNEQFF
>.|TRBJ2-7|.|TRBV11-3
TGTGCCAGCAGCTCAGGGGTTACAACTCAGCAGTACTTC
CASSSGVTTQQYF
>.|TRBJ1-4|.|TRBV30
TGTGCCTGGAGTCGTCTTTCAGCGGTTCCTAATGAAAAACTGTTTTTT
CAWSRLSAVPNEKLFF
>.|TRBJ1-3|.|TRBV7-2
TGTGCCAGCAGCTTAGTAACAGGGTTTGGAAACACCATATATTTT
CASSLVTGFGNTIYF
>.|TRBJ2-1|TRBD2|TRBV27
TGTGCCAGCAGTCCTCGACTAGCGGGAAGCAATGAGCAGTTCTTC
CASSPRLAGSNEQFF
>.|TRBJ2-3|.|TRBV28
TGTGCCAGTGACGACTCCACAGATACGCAGTATTTT
CASDDSTDTQYF
>few|TRBJ1-6|.|TRBV2
TGTGCCAGCAGAACTGAAAGTTATTCACCCCTCCACTTT
CASRTESYSPLHF
>.|TRBJ1-4|TRBD1|TRBV18
TGTGCCAGCTCACCTGACAGGGTTTTGGGCGAAAAACTGTTTTTT
CASSPDRVLGEKLFF
>.|TRBJ1-2|TRBD1|TRBV9
TGTGCCAGCAAGACAGGGAACTATGGCTACACCTTC
CASKTGNYGYTF
>.|TRBJ1-4|TRBD1|TRBV6-5
TGTGCCAGCAGTTACGCCGGACAGGGACGGGGAGAAAAACTGTTTTTT
CASSYAGQGRGEKLFF
>.|TRBJ2-1|TRBD1|TRBV30
TGTGCCTGGAGTTCCGGACAGGGGGCCAATGAGCAGTTCTTC
CAWSSGQGANEQFF
>.|TRBJ1-5|.|TRBV18
TGTGCCAGCTCACCCAGACAAGACAATCAGCCCCAGCATTTT
CASSPRQDNQPQHF
>.|TRBJ2-3|.|TRBV4-1
TGCGCCAGCAGCCCGTTTGGGGCTAGCGGCACAGATACGCAGTATTTT
CASSPFGASGTDTQYF
>.|TRBJ2-2|.|TRBV5-6
TGTGCCAGCAGCTTGGAGCAGGGGCGACACTTTATCTACACCGGGGAGCTGTTTTTT
CASSLEQGRHFIYTGELFF
>.|TRBJ1-2|.|TRBV19
TGTGCCAGTCAAGCTACGAGCGGGACGCCCTGGGATGGCTACACCTTC
CASQATSGTPWDGYTF
>.|TRBJ1-2|TRBD1|TRBV19
TGTGCCAGTAAGCCGGACAGGGGCTTTCGAGTGCGCTACACCTTC
CASKPDRGFRVRYTF
>.|TRBJ1-1|.|TRBV10-3
TGTGCCATCAGGACGCTGGGGGGGGCGGGCAAAGCTTTCTTT
CAIRTLGGAGKAFF
>.|TRBJ2-7|.|TRBV14
TGTGCCAGCAGCCAAGTCTACGCTAGCTCCTACGAGCAGTACTTC
CASSQVYASSYEQYF
>.|TRBJ2-7|TRBD1|TRBV6-5
TGTGCCAGCAGTCCCAGGGGGACGGGGCACTACGAGCAGTACTTC
CASSPRGTGHYEQYF
>.|TRBJ1-4|.|TRBV5-1
TGCGCCAGCAGCTTGGTTATCAGCGGGGAAAAACTGTTTTTT
CASSLVISGEKLFF
>.|TRBJ2-7|.|TRBV29-1
TGCAGCGTTAGAGAAACCAAGACAGGTCTGGGCGAGCAGTACTTC
CSVRETKTGLGEQYF
>.|TRBJ2-7|.|TRBV5-4
TGTGCCAGCAGCTTTAACTCCTACGAGCAGTACTTC
CASSFNSYEQYF
>once|TRBJ1-1|TRBD1|TRBV27
TGTGCCAGCAAAACAGGGGGCCCCTTCGCTTTCTTT
CASKTGGPFAFF
>.|TRBJ2-4|.|TRBV2
TGTGCCAGCAGTGACGGGACAGCGGGCAAAAACATTCAGTACTTC
CASSDGTAGKNIQYF
>.|TRBJ1-1|.|TRBV7-2
TGTGCCAGCAGCAGGAATGGGGCGCAGACTGAAGCTTTCTTT
CASSRNGAQTEAFF
>.|TRBJ2-1|TRBD2|TRBV5-6
TGTGCCAGCATGAGGCGGGAGAGCTCCTACAATGAGCAGTTCTTC
CASMRRESSYNEQFF
>.|TRBJ2-2|.|TRBV30
TGTGCCTGGAGTGTACTGGGGCGCAGGACCGGGGAGCTGTTTTTT
CAWSVLGRRTGELFF
>.|TRBJ2-5|TRBD2|TRBV25-1
TGTGCCAGCAGTGAGGTAGCGGGGGGGTCCCAGTACTTC
CASSEVAGGSQYF
>few|TRBJ2-7|.|TRBV6-2/TRBV6-3
TGTGCCAGCAGTTACTTATACGAGCAGTACTTC
CASSYLYEQYF
>many|TRBJ2-5|TRBD2|TRBV10-3
TGTGCCATGTCCGAGGGGGTAGCGGGAGGAGAGACCCAGTACTTC
CAMSEGVAGGETQYF
>few|TRBJ1-5|.|TRBV4-2
TGTGCCAGCAGCCAAGGCGGCAGCATGAGCAATCAGCCCCAGCATTTT
CASSQGGSMSNQPQHF